This note documents a single TCR beta chain sequence. What it binds is not known. The data originate from a study of cytomegalovirus exposure and HLA in healthy donors. The germline V gene has CDR1 LNHDA and CDR2 SQIVND (reference sequence). The CDR3 sequence is 15 residues long. The J segment lost 4 bases and the V segment lost 3 bases, leaving 5 bases of the junction unmatched. PCR involved 60 Vbeta and 13 Jbeta primers. Assay: immunoSEQ multiplex PCR; the TCRdb copy retains only in-frame clones and omits some. The sample shows 150,000 to 200,000 clones, about 81% of them seen only once. Study-level points and caveats: In a later analysis, HLA-C alleles had the fewest associated TCRs, DRB1 alleles the most.

Sequencing input: PBMCs. The chain uses TRBV19 and TRBJ2-1; 8 bases fit TRBD2. This sequence originates from a young man in good health and CMV-seronegative. CDR3 sequence reads: CASSITSGPYNEQFF. CDR3 nucleotide sequence: TGTGCCAGTAGTATTACTAGCGGACCTTACAATGAGCAGTTCTTC.